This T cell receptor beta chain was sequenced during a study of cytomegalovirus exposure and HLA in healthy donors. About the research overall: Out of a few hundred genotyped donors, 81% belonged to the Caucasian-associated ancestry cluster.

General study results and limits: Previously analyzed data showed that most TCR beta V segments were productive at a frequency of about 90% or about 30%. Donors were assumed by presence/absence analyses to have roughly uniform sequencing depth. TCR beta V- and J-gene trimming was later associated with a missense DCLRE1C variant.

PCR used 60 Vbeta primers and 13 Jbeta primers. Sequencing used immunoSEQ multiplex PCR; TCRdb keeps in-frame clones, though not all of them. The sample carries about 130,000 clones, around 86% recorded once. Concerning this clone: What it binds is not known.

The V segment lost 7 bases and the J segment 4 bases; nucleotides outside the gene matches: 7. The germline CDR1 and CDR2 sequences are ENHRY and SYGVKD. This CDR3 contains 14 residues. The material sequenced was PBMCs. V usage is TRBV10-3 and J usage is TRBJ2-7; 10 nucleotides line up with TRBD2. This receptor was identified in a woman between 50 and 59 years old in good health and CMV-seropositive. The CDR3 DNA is TGTGCCATCAAGAGGACTAGCGGAGTGTACGAGCAGTACTTC. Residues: CAIKRTSGVYEQYF.